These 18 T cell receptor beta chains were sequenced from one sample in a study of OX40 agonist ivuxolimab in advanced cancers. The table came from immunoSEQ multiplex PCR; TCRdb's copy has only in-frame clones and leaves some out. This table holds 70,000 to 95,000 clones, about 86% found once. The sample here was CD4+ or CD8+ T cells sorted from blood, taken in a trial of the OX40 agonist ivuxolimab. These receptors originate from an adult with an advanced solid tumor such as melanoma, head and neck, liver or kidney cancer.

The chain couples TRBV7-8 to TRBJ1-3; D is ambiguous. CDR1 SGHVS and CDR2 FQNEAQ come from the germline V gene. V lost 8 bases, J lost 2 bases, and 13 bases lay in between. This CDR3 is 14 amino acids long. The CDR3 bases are TGTGCCAGCGGCCACGGTCCCCCTGGAAACACCATATATTTT. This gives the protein CASGHGPPGNTIYF.

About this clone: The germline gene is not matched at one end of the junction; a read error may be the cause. DNA of the CDR3: TGTGCTAGCAGCAACGCAGGGGCCGGGGAGCTGTTTTTT. This encodes CASSNAGAGELFF. The J gene is TRBJ2-2, the V gene TRBV7-7; D possibly corresponds to TRBD1 (6 bases). Germline V gene data show CDR1 as SSHAT and CDR2 as FNYEAQ (reference sequence). The CDR3 covers 13 residues.

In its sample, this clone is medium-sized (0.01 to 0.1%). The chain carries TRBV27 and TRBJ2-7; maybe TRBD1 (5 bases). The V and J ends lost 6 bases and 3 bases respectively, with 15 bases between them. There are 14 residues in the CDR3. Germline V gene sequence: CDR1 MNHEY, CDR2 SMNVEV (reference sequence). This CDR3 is CASSFKDINYEQYF. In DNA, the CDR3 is TGTGCCAGCAGCTTTAAGGACATTAACTACGAGCAGTACTTC.

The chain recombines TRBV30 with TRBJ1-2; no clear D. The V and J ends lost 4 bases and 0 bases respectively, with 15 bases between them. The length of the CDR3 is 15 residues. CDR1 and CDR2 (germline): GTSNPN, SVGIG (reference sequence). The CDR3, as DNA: TGTGCCTGGAAGTGGTCGACATCGGCTAACTATGGCTACACCTTC. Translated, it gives CAWKWSTSANYGYTF.

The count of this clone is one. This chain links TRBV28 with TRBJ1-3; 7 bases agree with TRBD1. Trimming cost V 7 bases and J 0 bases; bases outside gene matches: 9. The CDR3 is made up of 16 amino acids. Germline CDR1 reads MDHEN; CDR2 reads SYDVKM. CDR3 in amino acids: CASTVQGPNSGNTIYF. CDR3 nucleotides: TGTGCCAGCACCGTACAGGGGCCTAACTCTGGAAACACCATATATTTT.

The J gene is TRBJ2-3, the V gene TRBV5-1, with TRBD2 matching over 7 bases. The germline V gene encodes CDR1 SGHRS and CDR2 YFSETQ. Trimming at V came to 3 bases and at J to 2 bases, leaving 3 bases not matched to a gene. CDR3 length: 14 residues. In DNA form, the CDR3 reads TGCGCCAGCAGCTCGGGACTACCCACAGATACGCAGTATTTT. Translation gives CASSSGLPTDTQYF.

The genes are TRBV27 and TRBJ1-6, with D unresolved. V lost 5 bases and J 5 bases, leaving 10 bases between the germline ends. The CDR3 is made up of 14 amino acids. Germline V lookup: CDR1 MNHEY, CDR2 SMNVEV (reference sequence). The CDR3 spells CASSMITNNSPLHF. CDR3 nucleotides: TGTGCCAGCAGTATGATTACGAATAATTCACCCCTCCACTTT.

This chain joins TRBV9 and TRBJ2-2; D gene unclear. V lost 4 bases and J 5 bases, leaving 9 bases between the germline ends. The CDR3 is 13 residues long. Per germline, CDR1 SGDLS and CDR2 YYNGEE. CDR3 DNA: TGTGCCAGCAGCACTCAACCTACCGGGGAGCTGTTTTTT. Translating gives CASSTQPTGELFF.

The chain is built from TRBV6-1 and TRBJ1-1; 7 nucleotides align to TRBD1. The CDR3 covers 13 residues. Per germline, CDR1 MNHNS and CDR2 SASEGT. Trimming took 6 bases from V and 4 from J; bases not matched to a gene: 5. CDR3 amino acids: CASSRTGATEAFF. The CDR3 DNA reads TGTGCCAGCAGCCGAACAGGGGCCACTGAAGCTTTCTTT.

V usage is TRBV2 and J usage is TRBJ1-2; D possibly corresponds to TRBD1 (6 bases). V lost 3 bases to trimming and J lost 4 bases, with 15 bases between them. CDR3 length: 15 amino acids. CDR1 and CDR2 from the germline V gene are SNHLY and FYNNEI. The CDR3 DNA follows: TGTGCCAGCAGTGAGCTCCAGACAGGAATCTATGGCTACACCTTC. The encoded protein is CASSELQTGIYGYTF.

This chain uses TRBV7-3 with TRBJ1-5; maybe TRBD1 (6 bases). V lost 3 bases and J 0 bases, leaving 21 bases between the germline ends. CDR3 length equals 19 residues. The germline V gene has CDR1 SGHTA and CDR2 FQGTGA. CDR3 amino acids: CASSFPTGWDLHSNQPQHF. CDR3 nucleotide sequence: TGTGCCAGCAGCTTCCCGACAGGATGGGACCTTCATAGCAATCAGCCCCAGCATTTT.

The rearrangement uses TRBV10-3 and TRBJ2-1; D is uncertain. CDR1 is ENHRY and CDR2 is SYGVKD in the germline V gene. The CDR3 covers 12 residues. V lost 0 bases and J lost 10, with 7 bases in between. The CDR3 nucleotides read TGTGCCATCAGTGAGTCGGAAAGGGAGCAGTTCTTC. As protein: CAISESEREQFF.

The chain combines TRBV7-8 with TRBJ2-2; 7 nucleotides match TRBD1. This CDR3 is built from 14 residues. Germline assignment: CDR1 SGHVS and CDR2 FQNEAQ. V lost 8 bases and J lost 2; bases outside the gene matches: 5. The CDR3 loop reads CASGRDSNTGELFF. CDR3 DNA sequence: TGTGCCAGCGGCCGGGACAGCAACACCGGGGAGCTGTTTTTT.

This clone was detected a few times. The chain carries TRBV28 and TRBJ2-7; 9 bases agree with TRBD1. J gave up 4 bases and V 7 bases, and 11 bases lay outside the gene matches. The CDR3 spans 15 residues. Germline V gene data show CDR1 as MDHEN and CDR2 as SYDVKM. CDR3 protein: CASNPAGQGNYEQYF. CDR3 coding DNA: TGTGCCAGCAACCCGGCGGGACAGGGAAATTACGAGCAGTACTTC.

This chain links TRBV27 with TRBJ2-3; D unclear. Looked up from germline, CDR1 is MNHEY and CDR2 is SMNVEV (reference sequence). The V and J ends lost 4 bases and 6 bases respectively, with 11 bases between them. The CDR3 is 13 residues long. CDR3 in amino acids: CASSSAIRDTQYF. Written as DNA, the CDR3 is TGTGCCAGCAGTTCCGCCATTCGGGATACGCAGTATTTT.

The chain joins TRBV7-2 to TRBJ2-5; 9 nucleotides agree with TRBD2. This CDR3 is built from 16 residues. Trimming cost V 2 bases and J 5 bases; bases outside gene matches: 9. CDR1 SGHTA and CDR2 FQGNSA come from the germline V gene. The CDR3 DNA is TGTGCCAGCAGCTTAAGGTTGGCGGGAGGGCAGGAGACCCAGTACTTC. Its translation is CASSLRLAGGQETQYF.

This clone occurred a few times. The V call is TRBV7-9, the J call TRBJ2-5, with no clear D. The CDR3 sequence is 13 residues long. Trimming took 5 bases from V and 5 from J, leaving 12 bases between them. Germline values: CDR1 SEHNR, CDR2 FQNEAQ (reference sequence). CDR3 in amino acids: CASSLEVVETQYF. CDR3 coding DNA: TGTGCCAGCAGCCTAGAGGTTGTGGAGACCCAGTACTTC.

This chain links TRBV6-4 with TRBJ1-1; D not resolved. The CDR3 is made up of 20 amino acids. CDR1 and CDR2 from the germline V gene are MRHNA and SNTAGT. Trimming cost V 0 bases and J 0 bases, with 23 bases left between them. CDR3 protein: CASSDSNWVWRCIMNTEAFF. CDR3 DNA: TGTGCCAGCAGTGACTCGAACTGGGTTTGGAGATGTATAATGAACACTGAAGCTTTCTTT.